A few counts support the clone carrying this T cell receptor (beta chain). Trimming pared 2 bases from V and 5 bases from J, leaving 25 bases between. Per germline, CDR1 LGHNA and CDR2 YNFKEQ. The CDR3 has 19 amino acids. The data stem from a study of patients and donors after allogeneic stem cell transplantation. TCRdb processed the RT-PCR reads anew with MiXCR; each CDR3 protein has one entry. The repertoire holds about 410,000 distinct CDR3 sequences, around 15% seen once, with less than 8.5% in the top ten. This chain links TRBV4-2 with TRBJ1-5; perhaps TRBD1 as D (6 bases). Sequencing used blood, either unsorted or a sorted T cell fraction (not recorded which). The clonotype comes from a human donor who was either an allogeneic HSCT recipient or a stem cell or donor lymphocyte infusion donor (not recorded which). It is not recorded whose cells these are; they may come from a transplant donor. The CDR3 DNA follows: TGTGCCAGCAGCCAATCGGCAAAGTCTTTGACAGGCTCCCATCAGCCCCAGCATTTT. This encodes CASSQSAKSLTGSHQPQHF.